The table lists the clone carrying this TCR beta chain with many counts. Its antigen is not known. This entry is derived from a study of CD8 T cells in ankylosing spondylitis. Libraries of TCR beta came from quantitative 5'-RACE with molecular barcodes. TCRdb ran MiXCR on the 5' RACE reads and lists one entry per CDR3 protein. The sample yields 200,000 to 300,000 distinct CDR3 sequences, 8.2% seen once. Whole-study findings and limits: Several of the motif variants were reported before in synovial fluid and blood from reactive arthritis.

Material for sequencing was blood, either unsorted or a sorted T cell fraction (not recorded which). The source of this sequence is a female donor with ankylosing spondylitis or in good health (not recorded which).

The CDR3 coding sequence is TGTGCCAGCGGGAGAGGGGACCGAACCAAAAACATTCAGTACTTC. Its translation: CASGRGDRTKNIQYF. The genes are TRBV6-1 and TRBJ2-4; perhaps D is TRBD1 or TRBD2 (5 bases each). The germline CDR1 and CDR2 sequences are MNHNS and SASEGT. The CDR3 consists of 15 residues. Trimming took off 8 bases at V and 2 bases at J, with 16 bases between the two ends.